The table lists the clone carrying this T cell receptor (beta chain) with a few counts. These data come from a study of T cell repertoires in cytomegalovirus infection. Study overall: Carrying CMV and the relevant HLA type showed in public TCR beta signatures.

TCRdb itself ran the reads through MiXCR, one entry per CDR3 protein. There are about 310,000 distinct CDR3 sequences in the sample; 17% occur only once, and approximately 12% lies in the top ten. V was trimmed by 1 base and J by 13 bases, leaving 10 bases between them. CDR1 is KGHDR and CDR2 is SFDVKD in the germline V gene. The CDR3 has 12 residues. The rearrangement links TRBV24-1 to TRBJ2-1; D may correspond to TRBD1 or TRBD2 (5 bases each). Material for sequencing was PBMCs. The sequence came from a human donor in good health (CMV status not recorded). Some clones in this sample may be carry-over from other donors' samples. The chain's CDR3 is CATSDFLGPQFF. Written as DNA, the CDR3 is TGTGCCACCAGTGATTTTTTGGGACCCCAGTTCTTC.